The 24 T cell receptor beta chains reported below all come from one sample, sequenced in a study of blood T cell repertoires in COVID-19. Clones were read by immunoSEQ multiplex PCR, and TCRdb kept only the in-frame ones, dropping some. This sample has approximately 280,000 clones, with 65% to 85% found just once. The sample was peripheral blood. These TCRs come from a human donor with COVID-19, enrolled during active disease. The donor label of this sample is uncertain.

The DNA of the CDR3 is TGTGCCAGCAGGAGAGACAGGGGGCCCACTGAAGCTTTCTTT. As protein: CASRRDRGPTEAFF. The rearrangement links TRBV2 to TRBJ1-1; 10 nucleotides agree with TRBD1. J gave up 4 bases and V 6 bases, and 5 bases lay outside the gene matches. The CDR3 runs 14 residues. From germline, CDR1 is SNHLY and CDR2 FYNNEI.

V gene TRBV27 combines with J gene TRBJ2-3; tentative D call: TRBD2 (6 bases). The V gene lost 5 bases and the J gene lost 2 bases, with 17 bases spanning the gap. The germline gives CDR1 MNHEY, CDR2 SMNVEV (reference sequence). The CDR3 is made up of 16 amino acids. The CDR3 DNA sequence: TGTGCCAGCAGTCCCCCCGGGGCGGGGTACACAGATACGCAGTATTTT. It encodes CASSPPGAGYTDTQYF.

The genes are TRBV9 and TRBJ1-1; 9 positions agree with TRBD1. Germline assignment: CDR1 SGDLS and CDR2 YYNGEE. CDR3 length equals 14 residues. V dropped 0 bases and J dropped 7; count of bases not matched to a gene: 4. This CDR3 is CASSVGTGEDEAFF. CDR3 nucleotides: TGTGCCAGCAGCGTAGGGACAGGGGAGGATGAAGCTTTCTTT.

CDR3 region: CASSSKARGAGSYEQYF. CDR3 DNA sequence: TGTGCCAGCAGTTCAAAGGCCCGCGGAGCGGGATCCTACGAGCAGTACTTC. The rearrangement joins TRBV28 to TRBJ2-7; 7 nucleotides align to TRBD2. CDR3 length: 17 amino acids. With V trimmed by 4 bases and J by 1 base, 13 bases remained unmatched. Looked up from germline, CDR1 is MDHEN and CDR2 is SYDVKM.

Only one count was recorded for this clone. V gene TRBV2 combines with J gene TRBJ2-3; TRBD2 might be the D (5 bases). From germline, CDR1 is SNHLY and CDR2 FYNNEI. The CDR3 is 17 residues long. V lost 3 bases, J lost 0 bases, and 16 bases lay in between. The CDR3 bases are TGTGCCAGCAGTGACTCTTCGAGGGCAACTAGCACAGATACGCAGTATTTT. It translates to CASSDSSRATSTDTQYF.

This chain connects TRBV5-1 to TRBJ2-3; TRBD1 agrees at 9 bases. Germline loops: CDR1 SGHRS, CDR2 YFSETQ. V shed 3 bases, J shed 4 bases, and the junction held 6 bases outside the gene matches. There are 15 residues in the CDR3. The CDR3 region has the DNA TGCGCCAGCAGCTCGGGACAGGGAAGATCAGATACGCAGTATTTT. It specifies CASSSGQGRSDTQYF.

This CDR3 is CASSTLAGGGAGELFF. CDR3 DNA: TGTGCCAGCAGCACCCTAGCGGGAGGCGGGGCCGGGGAGCTGTTTTTT. The chain employs TRBV7-9 and TRBJ2-2; 11 positions match TRBD2. The CDR3 runs 16 residues. V gave up 5 bases and J gave up 6 bases; unmatched junction bases: 8. Per germline, CDR1 SEHNR and CDR2 FQNEAQ (reference sequence).

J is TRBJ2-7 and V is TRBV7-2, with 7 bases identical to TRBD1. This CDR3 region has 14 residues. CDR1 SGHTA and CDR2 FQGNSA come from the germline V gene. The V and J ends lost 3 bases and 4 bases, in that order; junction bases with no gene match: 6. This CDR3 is CASSLTGNRYEQYF. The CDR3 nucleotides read TGTGCCAGCAGCTTGACAGGGAATAGGTACGAGCAGTACTTC. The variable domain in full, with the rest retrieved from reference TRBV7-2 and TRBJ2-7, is GAGVSQSPSNKVTEKGKDVELRCDPISGHTALYWYRQSLGQGLEFLIYFQGNSAPDKSGLPSDRFSAERTGGSVSTLTIQRTQQEDSAVYLCASSLTGNRYEQYFGPGTRLTVT.

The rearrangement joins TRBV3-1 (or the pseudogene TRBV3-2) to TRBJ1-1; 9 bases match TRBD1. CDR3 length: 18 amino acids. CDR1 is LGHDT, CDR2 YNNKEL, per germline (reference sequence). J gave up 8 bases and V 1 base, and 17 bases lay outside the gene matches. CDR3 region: CASSQALAPGQGLSEAFF. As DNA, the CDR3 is TGTGCCAGCAGCCAAGCCCTAGCCCCGGGACAGGGACTTTCCGAAGCTTTCTTT.

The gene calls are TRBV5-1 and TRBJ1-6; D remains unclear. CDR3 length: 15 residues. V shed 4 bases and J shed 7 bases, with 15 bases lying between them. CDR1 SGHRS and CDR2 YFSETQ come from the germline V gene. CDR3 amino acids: CASSPSGIINSPLHF. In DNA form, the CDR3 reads TGCGCCAGCAGCCCCTCCGGGATTATCAATTCACCCCTCCACTTT.

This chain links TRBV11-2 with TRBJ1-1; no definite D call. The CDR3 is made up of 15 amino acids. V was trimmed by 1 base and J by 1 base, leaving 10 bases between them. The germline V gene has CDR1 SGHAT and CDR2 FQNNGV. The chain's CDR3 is CASSLARVQNTEAFF. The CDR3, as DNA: TGTGCCAGCAGCTTAGCGCGAGTTCAGAACACTGAAGCTTTCTTT.

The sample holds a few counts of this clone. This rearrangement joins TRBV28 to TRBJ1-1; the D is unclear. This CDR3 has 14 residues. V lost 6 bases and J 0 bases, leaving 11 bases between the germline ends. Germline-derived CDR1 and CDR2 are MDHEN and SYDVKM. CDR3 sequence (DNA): TGTGCCAGCAGCTTACCCCGAGTGAACACTGAAGCTTTCTTT. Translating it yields CASSLPRVNTEAFF.

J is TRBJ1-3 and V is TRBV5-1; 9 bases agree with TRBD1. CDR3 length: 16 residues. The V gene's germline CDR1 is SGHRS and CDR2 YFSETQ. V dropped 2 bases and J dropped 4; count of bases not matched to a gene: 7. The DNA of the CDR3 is TGCGCCAGCAGCTTTGGCGGGACAGGGAGCGGAAACACCATATATTTT. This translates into CASSFGGTGSGNTIYF.

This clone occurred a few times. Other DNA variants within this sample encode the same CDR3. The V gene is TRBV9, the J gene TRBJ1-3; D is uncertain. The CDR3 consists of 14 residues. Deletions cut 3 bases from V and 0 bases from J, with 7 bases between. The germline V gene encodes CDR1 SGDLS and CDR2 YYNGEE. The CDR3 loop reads CASSATTSGNTIYF. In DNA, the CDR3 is TGTGCCAGCAGCGCTACTACCTCTGGAAACACCATATATTTT.

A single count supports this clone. The CDR3 DNA is TGTGCCATCAGTGACATGGCAGGGGTAGGGGAAAAACTGTTTTTT. Its protein product is CAISDMAGVGEKLFF. The rearrangement uses TRBV10-3 and TRBJ1-4, with a tentative D call TRBD1 (6 bases). The CDR3 is 15 residues long. The V and J ends lost 3 bases and 8 bases respectively, with 16 bases between them. Germline CDR1 and CDR2: ENHRY and SYGVKD.

The CDR3 sequence: CASSPRTGQTSNYGYTF. DNA of the CDR3: TGTGCCAGCAGCCCCCGGACAGGGCAGACCTCTAACTATGGCTACACCTTC. The chain carries TRBV7-2 and TRBJ1-2; TRBD1 agrees at 8 bases. The CDR3 has 17 residues. Germline assignment: CDR1 SGHTA and CDR2 FQGNSA. The J segment lost 0 bases and the V segment lost 5 bases, leaving 11 bases of the junction unmatched.

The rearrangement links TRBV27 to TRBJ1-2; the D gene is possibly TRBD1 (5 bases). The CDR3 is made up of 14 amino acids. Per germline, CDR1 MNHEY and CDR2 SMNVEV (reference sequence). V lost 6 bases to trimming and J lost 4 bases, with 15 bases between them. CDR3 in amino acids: CASSPPGGVYGYTF. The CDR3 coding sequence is TGTGCCAGCAGCCCACCCGGGGGTGTCTATGGCTACACCTTC.

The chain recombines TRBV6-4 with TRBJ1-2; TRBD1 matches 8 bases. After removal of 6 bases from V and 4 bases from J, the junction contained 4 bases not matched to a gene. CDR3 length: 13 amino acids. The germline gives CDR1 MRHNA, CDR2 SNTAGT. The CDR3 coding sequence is TGTGCCAGCAGCCGCGACAGGGGCTATGGCTACACCTTC. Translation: CASSRDRGYGYTF.

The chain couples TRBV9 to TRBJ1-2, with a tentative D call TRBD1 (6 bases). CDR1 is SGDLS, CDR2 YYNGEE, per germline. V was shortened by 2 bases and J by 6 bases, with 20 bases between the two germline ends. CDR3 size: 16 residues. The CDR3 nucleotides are TGTGCCAGCAGCGTGAACCCAGGGGAAGTTAGAGATGGCTACACCTTC. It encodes CASSVNPGEVRDGYTF. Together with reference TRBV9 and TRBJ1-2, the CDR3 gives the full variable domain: DSGVTQTPKHLITATGQRVTLRCSPRSGDLSVYWYQQSLDQGLQFLIQYYNGEERAKGNILERFSAQQFPDLHSELNLSSLELGDSALYFCASSVNPGEVRDGYTFGSGTRLTVV.

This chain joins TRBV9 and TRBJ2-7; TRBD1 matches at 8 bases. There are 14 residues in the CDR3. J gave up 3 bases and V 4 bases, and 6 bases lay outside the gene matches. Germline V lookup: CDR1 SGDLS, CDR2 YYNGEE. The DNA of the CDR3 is TGTGCCAGCAGCCCCCGGGACAGGCACTACGAGCAGTACTTC. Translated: CASSPRDRHYEQYF.

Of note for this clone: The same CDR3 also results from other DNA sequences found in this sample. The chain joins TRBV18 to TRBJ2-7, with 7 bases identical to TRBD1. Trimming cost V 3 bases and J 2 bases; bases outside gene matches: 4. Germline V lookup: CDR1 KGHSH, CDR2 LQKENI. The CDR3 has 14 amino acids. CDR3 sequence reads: CASSPSGQAYEQYF. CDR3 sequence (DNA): TGTGCCAGCTCACCCTCCGGACAGGCCTACGAGCAGTACTTC.

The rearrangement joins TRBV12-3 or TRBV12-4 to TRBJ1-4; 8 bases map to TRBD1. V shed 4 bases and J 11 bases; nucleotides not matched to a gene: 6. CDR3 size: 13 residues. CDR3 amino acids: CASSSTRQGKLFF. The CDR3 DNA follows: TGTGCCAGCAGTTCGACCCGACAGGGGAAACTGTTTTTT.

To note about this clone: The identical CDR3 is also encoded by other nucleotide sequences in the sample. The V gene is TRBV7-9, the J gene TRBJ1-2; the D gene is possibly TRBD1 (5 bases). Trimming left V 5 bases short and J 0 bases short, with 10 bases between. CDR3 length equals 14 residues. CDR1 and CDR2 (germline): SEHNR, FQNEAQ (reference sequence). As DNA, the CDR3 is TGTGCCAGCAGCCTGGGGGAGGCTAACTATGGCTACACCTTC. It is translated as CASSLGEANYGYTF.

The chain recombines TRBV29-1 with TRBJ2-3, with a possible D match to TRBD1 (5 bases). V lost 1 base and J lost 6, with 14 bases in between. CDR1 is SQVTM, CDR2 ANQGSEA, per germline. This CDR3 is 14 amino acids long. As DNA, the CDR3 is TGCAGCGTTGAAGGGGCCAGGGCCCCCGATACGCAGTATTTT. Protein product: CSVEGARAPDTQYF.